This T cell receptor (beta chain) was found in a study of cytotoxic CD8 clonotypes in ibrutinib-treated CLL. Study-level background: For this cohort, patients were ten to twelve relapsed/refractory and over 14 treatment-naive, while roughly 17 were IGHV unmutated.

Germline V lookup: CDR1 SGHVS, CDR2 FQNEAQ. V trimming: 5 bases; J trimming: 4 bases; junction bases outside the gene matches: 14. The CDR3 spans 18 residues. TCRdb keeps only in-frame clones here, not all; method: immunoSEQ multiplex PCR. The top ten hold about 5% of the sample, which has about 300,000 clones, roughly four fifths seen once. This rearrangement joins TRBV7-8 to TRBJ2-1; 10 bases agree with TRBD2. Sequencing was performed on PBMCs, taken at disease progression, from a patient treated with ibrutinib. The TCR comes from a human donor with chronic lymphocytic leukemia. CDR3 coding DNA: TGTGCCAGCAGCCCGGTGGCTACCGGGACTAGCGCTTACAATGAGCAGTTCTTC. It translates to CASSPVATGTSAYNEQFF.